The entry below gives a single T cell receptor beta chain sequence along with its context. Its specificity is unknown. CDR3 length: 12 amino acids. With 4 bases removed from V and 2 bases from J, the gap between germline ends came to 8 bases. CDR1 is SQVTM and CDR2 is ANQGSEA in the germline V gene. The data derive from a study of CD8+ T cells in alopecia areata. Findings of the study overall: Tofacitinib significantly reduced both scalp clonality and expanded CD8+ clones among the top 100. Affected lesional scalp, above all in alopecia totalis/universalis, was more clonal than normal scalp. In scalp and blood, many expanded lesional clones persisted during tofacitinib.

Treatment specified: oral pan-JAK inhibitor, 5-10 mg twice daily. Once RNA had been extracted, it was reverse transcribed into cDNA to act as the sequencing template. Clones were sequenced by immunoSEQ multiplex PCR, and TCRdb holds only the in-frame ones, with some missing. This table holds 60,000 to 85,000 clones, around two thirds found once. The sample in question was CD8+ T cells sorted from blood, obtained at week 24, from a patient treated with tofacitinib. The origin of this receptor is a human donor with alopecia areata. The rearrangement joins TRBV29-1 to TRBJ1-2; a weak D match, TRBD1 (5 bases). DNA for the CDR3: TGCAGCGTTGTTGAGGGGAACTATGGCTACACCTTC. As protein: CSVVEGNYGYTF.